A selection of T cell receptor beta chains follows, all from one sample in a study of blood T cell repertoires in COVID-19. The data were produced by immunoSEQ multiplex PCR, yet TCRdb's version contains in-frame clones alone and is incomplete. The sample gives about 110,000 clones, 65% to 90% of which show up once; around 4.3% is in the top ten. Material for sequencing was peripheral blood. The receptors derive from a middle-aged man with acute or convalescent COVID-19. The CDR3 runs from the conserved cysteine through the conserved F or W. A D gene is named only where the DNA matches it firmly. For some rows the clone size is stated as once, few or many, or as a class when expanded; others skip it.

V gene	J gene	D gene	clone size	CDR3 DNA	CDR3 protein
TRBV6-5	TRBJ1-1	NA	NA	TGTGCCAGCAGTAACCGACAGCTAAGGAACACTGAAGCTTTCTTT	CASSNRQLRNTEAFF
TRBV5-1	TRBJ2-3	NA	NA	TGCGCCAGCAGCTTGGCCTTGCGGGGCCCTGCAGTGGCCGATACGCAGTATTTT	CASSLALRGPAVADTQYF
TRBV19	TRBJ2-1	TRBD2	NA	TGTGCCAGTACCCTGACTAGCGGGAGGTACAATGAGCAGTTCTTC	CASTLTSGRYNEQFF
TRBV6-1	TRBJ2-2	NA	NA	TGTGCCAGCAGACCCGGAGACAGAGACACCGGGGAGCTGTTTTTT	CASRPGDRDTGELFF
TRBV3-1/TRBV3-2	TRBJ1-5	NA	few	TGTGCCAGCAGCCAAGAGGGCCTTAGCAATCAGCCCCAGCATTTT	CASSQEGLSNQPQHF
TRBV28	TRBJ2-1	TRBD2	NA	TGTGCCAGCAGTGGGACTACCGACAATGAGCAGTTCTTC	CASSGTTDNEQFF
TRBV6-1	TRBJ1-2	TRBD1	NA	TGTGCCAGCAGTGAACCACAGGGGAGGACCTATGGCTACACCTTC	CASSEPQGRTYGYTF
TRBV29-1	TRBJ1-2	TRBD1	NA	TGCAGCGTTGACAAGCGACAGGGAGCCTATGGCTACACCTTC	CSVDKRQGAYGYTF
TRBV7-9	TRBJ2-7	NA	NA	TGTGCCAGCAGGCCGCGAGCGGACAGAAACTACGAGCAGTACTTC	CASRPRADRNYEQYF
TRBV2	TRBJ2-2	NA	NA	TGTGCCAGCAGTACAGGGTACACCGGGGAGCTGTTTTTT	CASSTGYTGELFF
TRBV6-5	TRBJ2-1	TRBD2	once	TGTGCCAGCAGTTCTCCTAGCGGCGTTAACAATGAGCAGTTCTTC	CASSSPSGVNNEQFF
TRBV6-6	TRBJ2-3	NA	NA	TGTGCCAGCAGTGCGACAGTGTTCACACGGGATACGCAGTATTTT	CASSATVFTRDTQYF
TRBV4-1	TRBJ2-7	NA	NA	TGCGCCAGCAGCCAAGACTGGCGGGGAGCCTACGAGCAGTACTTC	CASSQDWRGAYEQYF
TRBV7-2	TRBJ2-7	NA	NA	TGTGCCAGCAGCCGACTAAACTCCTACGAGCAGTACTTC	CASSRLNSYEQYF
TRBV5-1	TRBJ2-2	NA	NA	TGCGCCAGCAGCTTGGGACAGGCGGACACCGGGGAGCTGTTTTTT	CASSLGQADTGELFF
TRBV20-1	TRBJ2-7	TRBD2	NA	TGCAGTGCTAGTGGGGGGACTAGCGGAACCTACGAGCAGTACTTC	CSASGGTSGTYEQYF
TRBV4-2	TRBJ1-6	NA	once	TGTGCCAGCAGCCAAGTTTCCGGGACTCATAATTCACCCCTCCACTTT	CASSQVSGTHNSPLHF
TRBV11-3	TRBJ2-7	TRBD2	NA	TGTGCCAGCACCAGAAAAACCGGGACTAGCGGGAGCTCCTACGAGCAGTACTTC	CASTRKTGTSGSSYEQYF
TRBV2	TRBJ2-2	NA	few	TGTGCCAGCAGGGGGACATCGAACACCGGGGAGCTGTTTTTT	CASRGTSNTGELFF
TRBV9	TRBJ2-3	NA	NA	TGTGCCAGCTCAGGGGGGACAGATACGCAGTATTTT	CASSGGTDTQYF
TRBV28	TRBJ2-1	TRBD1	once	TGTGCCAGCAGTTTGGCAGGGGGCAATGAGCAGTTCTTC	CASSLAGGNEQFF
TRBV11-2	TRBJ2-7	TRBD2	once	TGTGCCAGCAGTCCCGTAGCGGGGGCTCCTGGCGAGCAGTACTTC	CASSPVAGAPGEQYF
TRBV5-1	TRBJ2-7	TRBD2	NA	TGCGCCAGCAGCGTAATAGCGGGAACGTCCAACGAGCAGTACTTC	CASSVIAGTSNEQYF